The following is a T cell receptor beta chain sequence with its context. Its binding antigen is unknown. Base qualities are missing; no much larger clone stands one base away. These data come from a study of shared clonotypes between healthy human individuals (dated by TCRdb to the early 2020s). In terms of the full investigation: The cohort included three men and a couple of women between 18 and 49 years of age. For each donor, CD4 naive and CD4 memory were each run on three plates, CD8 naive on two plates, and CD8 memory on one plate. To estimate repertoire size and how much clonotypes are shared between individuals, the study performed deep sequencing of blood TCR repertoires from roughly five healthy adults. To increase sequencing depth and limit assay-specific biases, different laboratories used diverse techniques to prepare libraries and sequence TCR repertoires. Each donor's leukapheresis produced roughly between roughly 0.85 and 10 billion PBMCs. The full study reports these points: Compared with non-shared clonotypes, the clonotypes found in all four sorted-subset donors had higher generation probabilities. Incomplete sequencing was indicated by rarefaction of sorted-subset datasets, despite the large sequencing depth. Sampling was restricted to blood, and TCR repertoires in tissue are likely to differ from TCR repertoires in blood. Pairwise subsampling indicated that sequencing depth was expected to affect the degree of clonotype sharing among donors. The small number of donors limited the genetic and exposure-history diversity represented. Sharing across several donors was observed for about 5% of naive CD4, over 3% of naive CD8, 2.3% of memory CD4, and roughly 0.4% of memory CD8 clonotypes. Naive subsets generally had larger estimated clonotype richness than memory subsets did.

Including the terminal cysteine and phenylalanine, the CDR3 comprises 15 residues. Only the CDR3 DNA is retained, 45 bases long and in frame from the first base. V is pared back by 2 bases and J by 5 bases, with 15 bases lying between the germline termini. Reading the germline V gene gives CDR1 MDHEN and CDR2 SYDVKM. TCR CDR3 regions were amplified from genomic DNA by multiplex PCR using the deep immunoSEQ assay. Genomic DNA extracted from each cell subset was distributed evenly over all wells of several immunoSEQ 96-well plates, and each plate served as one replicate. Each replicate PCR for sorted subsets received about 200 ng genomic DNA, equal to 30,000 or so T cell genomes. Purified libraries were measured with a Qubit 3.0 fluorometer, size-checked on a Bioanalyzer 2100, and measured again with the KAPA Library Quantification kit. Every immunoSEQ 96-well plate was sequenced on a dedicated single-read 150-cycle Illumina NextSeq 550 flow cell. The authors' pipeline ran thus. Because the immunoSEQ output held only junctional sequences and lacked quality scores, the filtering could not match the filtering applied to full-length reads. Sequences were annotated with PyIR, a Python wrapper for IgBLAST v1.9, using IMGT germline references to assign V/J genes and CDR3. Reads were filtered out if the reads had weak V/J assignments (E-value above 1e-6), no CDR3, stop codons, out-of-frame junctions, or ambiguous translated residues. A V3J clonotype was defined by an identical inferred V gene, J gene, and CDR3 amino acid sequence. Percentage overlap between repertoires was calculated by dividing the number of shared unique clonotypes by the size of the smaller repertoire. Richness of each repertoire was evaluated using RTK rarefaction, the Chao1 estimator, and Recon v2.1 estimates of unobserved clonotypes. OLGA was used to compute generation probabilities for all TCRbeta clonotypes that the gDNA method yielded from a handful of donors. Imported from immuneACCESS, the table was reduced by TCRdb to in-frame sequences with V and J called. These copies leave out some clones; in studies compared against another copy, an unresolved V gene accounts for under half, and the cause of the remainder is not known. The V and J calls and clone size were taken over from that table, and D and trimming were inferred from the DNA. The sample yields hundreds of thousands of clones; approximately 92% were counted once. Together, the top ten hold around 24% of the sample.

CD8 naive samples were obtained by positive selection for CCR7 among CD45RO-negative cells, yielding a CD45RA+CCR7+ population from which TemRA cells were excluded. The donors were healthy, HIV-negative adults who had no recently reported acute infections or vaccinations. All donors were Caucasian adults living in Nashville, Tennessee, USA. Blood was obtained by leukapheresis, after which PBMCs were separated by Ficoll-Histopaque density gradient centrifugation and cryopreserved in liquid nitrogen vapor phase. Analytical flow cytometry was used to check the purity and quantity of every magnetically sorted T cell population. Genomic DNA was isolated from every sorted fraction and measured by UV absorbance on a Nanodrop 2000c.

The receptor was isolated from a man between 25 and 39 years old in good health. Sequencing was performed on naive CD8+ T cells sorted from blood. The cell subset or site label of this sample denotes: CD45RA+CCR7+. This chain joins TRBV28 to TRBJ2-5; the D gene is possibly TRBD1, with 6 bases matching. The CDR3 region has the sequence CASSLGTGSKETQYF. Read as DNA, the sequence is TGTGCCAGCAGTTTAGGCACAGGGAGTAAGGAGACCCAGTACTTC.